This TCR beta chain was sequenced during a study of tumor and adjacent non-tumor tissue in lung cancer. Study at large: Samples averaged roughly 4.3 million productive TCRbeta reads each.

Three rounds of nested PCR, following a modified ARM-PCR protocol, produced the TCRbeta library. TCRdb reprocessed the multiplex PCR reads with MiXCR, giving one entry per CDR3 protein. This table holds roughly 140,000 distinct CDR3 sequences, around 66% found once. Study-wide results and caveats: Tumor tissue had significantly higher TCR diversity than normal lung. Tumor TCR diversity, when higher, was linked to shorter survival.

Germline CDR1 reads MNHEY; CDR2 reads SVGEGT. The CDR3 runs to 17 residues. The template was RNA from unsorted bulk tissue. Comment on this clonotype: What it recognizes is unknown. The germline gene is not matched at one end of the junction; a read error may be the cause.

The J gene is TRBJ1-5, the V gene TRBV6-2 or TRBV6-3, with a weak D call TRBD1 (5 bases). What was sequenced was lung tumor tissue. This clonotype originated in a man in his sixties with small cell lung cancer. The CDR3 loop reads CACRSQYQRGSGQPQHF. Written as DNA, the CDR3 is TGTGCCTGCAGATCCCAATACCAGAGGGGCTCGGGTCAGCCCCAGCATTTT.